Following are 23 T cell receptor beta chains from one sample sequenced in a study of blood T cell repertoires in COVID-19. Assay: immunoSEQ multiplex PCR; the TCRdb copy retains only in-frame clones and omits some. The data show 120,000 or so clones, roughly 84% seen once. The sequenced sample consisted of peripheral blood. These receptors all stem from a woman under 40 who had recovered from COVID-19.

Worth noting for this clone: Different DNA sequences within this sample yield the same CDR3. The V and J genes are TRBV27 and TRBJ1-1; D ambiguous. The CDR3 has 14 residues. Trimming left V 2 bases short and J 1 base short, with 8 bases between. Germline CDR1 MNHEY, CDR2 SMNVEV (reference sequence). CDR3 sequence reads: CASSLRQTNTEAFF. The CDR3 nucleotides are TGTGCCAGCAGTTTAAGACAAACGAACACTGAAGCTTTCTTT.

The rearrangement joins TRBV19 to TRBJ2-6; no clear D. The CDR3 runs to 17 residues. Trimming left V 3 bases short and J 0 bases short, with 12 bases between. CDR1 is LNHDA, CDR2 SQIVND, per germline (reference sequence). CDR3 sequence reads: CASSIQDYSSGANVLTF. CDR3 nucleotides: TGTGCCAGTAGTATCCAGGATTATAGCTCTGGGGCCAACGTCCTGACTTTC.

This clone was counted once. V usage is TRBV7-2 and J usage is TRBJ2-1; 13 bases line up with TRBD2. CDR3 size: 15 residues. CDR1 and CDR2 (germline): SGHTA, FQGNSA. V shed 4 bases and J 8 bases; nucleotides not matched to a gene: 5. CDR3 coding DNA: TGTGCCAGCAGCTGGAGGACTAGCGGGAGCGATGAGCAGTTCTTC. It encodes CASSWRTSGSDEQFF.

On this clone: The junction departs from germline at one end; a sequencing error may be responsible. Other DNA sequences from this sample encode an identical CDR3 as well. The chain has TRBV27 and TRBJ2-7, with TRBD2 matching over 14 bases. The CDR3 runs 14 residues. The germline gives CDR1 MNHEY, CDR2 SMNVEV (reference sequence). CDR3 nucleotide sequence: TGTGCCAGCAGCGTGACTAGCGGGAGGGTCGAGCAGTACTTT. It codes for CASSVTSGRVEQYF.

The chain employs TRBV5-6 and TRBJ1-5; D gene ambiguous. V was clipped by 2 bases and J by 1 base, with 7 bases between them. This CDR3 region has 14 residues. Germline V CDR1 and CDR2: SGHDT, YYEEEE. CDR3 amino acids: CASSLLYSNQPQHF. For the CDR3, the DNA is TGTGCCAGCAGCTTACTGTACAGCAATCAGCCCCAGCATTTT.

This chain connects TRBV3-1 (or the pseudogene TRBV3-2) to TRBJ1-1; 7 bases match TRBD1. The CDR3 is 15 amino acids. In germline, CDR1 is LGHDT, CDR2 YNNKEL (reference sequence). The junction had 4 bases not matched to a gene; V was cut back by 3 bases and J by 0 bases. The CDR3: CASSQTGPMNTEAFF. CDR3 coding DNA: TGTGCCAGCAGCCAGACAGGGCCGATGAACACTGAAGCTTTCTTT.

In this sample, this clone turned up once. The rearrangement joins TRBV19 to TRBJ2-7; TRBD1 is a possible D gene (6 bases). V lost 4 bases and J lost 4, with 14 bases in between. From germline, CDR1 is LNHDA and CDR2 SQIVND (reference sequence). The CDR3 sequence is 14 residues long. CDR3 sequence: CASSTGAVDYEQYF. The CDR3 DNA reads TGTGCCAGTAGTACAGGGGCCGTGGATTACGAGCAGTACTTC.

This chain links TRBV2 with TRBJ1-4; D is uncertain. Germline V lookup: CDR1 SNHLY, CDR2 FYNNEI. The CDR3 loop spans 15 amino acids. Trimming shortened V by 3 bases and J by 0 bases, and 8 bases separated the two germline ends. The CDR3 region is CASSERQATNEKLFF. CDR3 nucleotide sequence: TGTGCCAGCAGTGAGAGACAAGCAACTAATGAAAAACTGTTTTTT.

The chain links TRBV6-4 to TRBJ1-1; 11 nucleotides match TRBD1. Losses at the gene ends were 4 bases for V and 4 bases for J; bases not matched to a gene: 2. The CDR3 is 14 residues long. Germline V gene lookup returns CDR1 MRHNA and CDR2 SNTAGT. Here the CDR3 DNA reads TGTGCCAGCAGTGCCGGGACAGGGGGCACTGAAGCTTTCTTT. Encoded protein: CASSAGTGGTEAFF.

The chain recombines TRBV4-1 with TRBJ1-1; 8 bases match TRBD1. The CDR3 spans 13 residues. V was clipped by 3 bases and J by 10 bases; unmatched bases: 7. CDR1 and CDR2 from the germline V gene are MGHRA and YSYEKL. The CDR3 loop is CASSHKTGASAFF. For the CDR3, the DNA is TGCGCCAGCAGCCACAAGACAGGGGCTTCAGCTTTCTTT.

This CDR3 reads CASSATGNYEQYF. CDR3 in DNA: TGTGCCAGTAGTGCCACAGGGAACTACGAGCAGTACTTC. This chain connects TRBV19 to TRBJ2-7; D possibly corresponds to TRBD1 (6 bases). CDR1 is LNHDA, CDR2 SQIVND, per germline (reference sequence). V was shortened by 5 bases and J by 3 bases, with 11 bases between the two germline ends. CDR3 length equals 13 residues.

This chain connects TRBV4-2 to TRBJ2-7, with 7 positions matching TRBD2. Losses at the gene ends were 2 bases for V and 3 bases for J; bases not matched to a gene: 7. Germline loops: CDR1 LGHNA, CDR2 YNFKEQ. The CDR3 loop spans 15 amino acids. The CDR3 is CASSQLVGGYYEQYF. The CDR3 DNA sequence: TGTGCCAGCAGCCAATTGGTGGGGGGGTACTACGAGCAGTACTTC.

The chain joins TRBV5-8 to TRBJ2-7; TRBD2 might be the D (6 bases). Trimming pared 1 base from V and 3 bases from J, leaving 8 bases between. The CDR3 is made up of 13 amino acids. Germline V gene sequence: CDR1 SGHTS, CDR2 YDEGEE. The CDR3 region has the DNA TGTGCCAGCAGCTTGCAGGAGGGCTACGAGCAGTACTTC. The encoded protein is CASSLQEGYEQYF. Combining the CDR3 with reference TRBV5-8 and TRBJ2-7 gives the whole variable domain EAGVTQSPTHLIKTRGQQATLRCSPISGHTSVYWYQQALGLGLQFLLWYDEGEERNRGNFPPRFSGRQFPNYSSELNVNALELEDSALYLCASSLQEGYEQYFGPGTRLTVT.

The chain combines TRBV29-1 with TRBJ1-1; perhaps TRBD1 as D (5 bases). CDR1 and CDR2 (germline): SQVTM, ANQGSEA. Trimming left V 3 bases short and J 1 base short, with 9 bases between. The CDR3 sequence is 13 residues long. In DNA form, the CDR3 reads TGCAGCGTTGAGGACGGACAGAACACTGAAGCTTTCTTT. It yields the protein CSVEDGQNTEAFF.

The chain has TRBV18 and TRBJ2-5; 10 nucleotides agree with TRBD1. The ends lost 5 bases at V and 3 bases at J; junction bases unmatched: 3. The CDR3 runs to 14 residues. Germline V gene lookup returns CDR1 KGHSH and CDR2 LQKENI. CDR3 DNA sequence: TGTGCCAGCTCATCGGGACAGGGGAAAGAGACCCAGTACTTC. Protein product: CASSSGQGKETQYF.

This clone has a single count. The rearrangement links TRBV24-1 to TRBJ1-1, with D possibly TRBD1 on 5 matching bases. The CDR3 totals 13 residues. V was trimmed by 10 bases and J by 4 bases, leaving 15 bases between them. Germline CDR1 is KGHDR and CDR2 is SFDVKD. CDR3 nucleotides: TGTGCCACTTGCAGGGTTTTGTGCACTGAAGCTTTCTTT. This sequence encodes CATCRVLCTEAFF.

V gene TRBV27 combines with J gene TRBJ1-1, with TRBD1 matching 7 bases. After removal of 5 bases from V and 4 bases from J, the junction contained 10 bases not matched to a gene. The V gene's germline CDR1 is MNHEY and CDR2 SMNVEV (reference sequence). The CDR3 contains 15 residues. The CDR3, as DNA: TGTGCCAGCAGTCCCCACAGGGGTGGGGGCACTGAAGCTTTCTTT. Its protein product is CASSPHRGGGTEAFF.

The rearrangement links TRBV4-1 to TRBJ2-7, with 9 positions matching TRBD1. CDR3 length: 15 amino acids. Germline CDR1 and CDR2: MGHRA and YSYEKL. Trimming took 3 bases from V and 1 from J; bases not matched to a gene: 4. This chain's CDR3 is CASSQGGQGSYEQYF. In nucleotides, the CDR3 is TGCGCCAGCAGCCAGGGGGGACAGGGATCCTACGAGCAGTACTTC.

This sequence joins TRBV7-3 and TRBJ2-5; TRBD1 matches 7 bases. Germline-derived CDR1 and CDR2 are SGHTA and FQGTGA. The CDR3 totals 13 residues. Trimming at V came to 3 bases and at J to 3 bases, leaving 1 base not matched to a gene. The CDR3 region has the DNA TGTGCCAGCAGCTTCGACAGGGAAGAGACCCAGTACTTC. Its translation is CASSFDREETQYF.

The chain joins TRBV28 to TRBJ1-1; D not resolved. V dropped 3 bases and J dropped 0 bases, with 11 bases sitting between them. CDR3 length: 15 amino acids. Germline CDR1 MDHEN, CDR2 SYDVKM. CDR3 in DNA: TGTGCCAGCAGTTTGTCAGAAAGTATGAACACTGAAGCTTTCTTT. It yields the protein CASSLSESMNTEAFF.

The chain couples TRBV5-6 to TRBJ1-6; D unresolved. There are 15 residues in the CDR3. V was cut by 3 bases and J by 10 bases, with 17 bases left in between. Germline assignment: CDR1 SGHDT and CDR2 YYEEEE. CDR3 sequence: CASSSGATEGSPLHF. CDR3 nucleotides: TGTGCCAGCAGCTCGGGCGCCACGGAGGGCTCACCCCTCCACTTT.

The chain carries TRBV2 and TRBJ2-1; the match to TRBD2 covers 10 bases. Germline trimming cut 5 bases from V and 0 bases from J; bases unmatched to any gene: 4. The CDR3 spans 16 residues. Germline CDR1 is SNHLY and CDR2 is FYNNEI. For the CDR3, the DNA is TGTGCCAGCAGTTATAGCGGGGGGAGCTCCTACAATGAGCAGTTCTTC. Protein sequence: CASSYSGGSSYNEQFF. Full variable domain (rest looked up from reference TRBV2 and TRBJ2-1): EPEVTQTPSHQVTQMGQEVILRCVPISNHLYFYWYRQILGQKVEFLVSFYNNEISEKSEIFDDQFSVERPDGSNFTLKIRSTKLEDSAMYFCASSYSGGSSYNEQFFGPGTRLTVL.

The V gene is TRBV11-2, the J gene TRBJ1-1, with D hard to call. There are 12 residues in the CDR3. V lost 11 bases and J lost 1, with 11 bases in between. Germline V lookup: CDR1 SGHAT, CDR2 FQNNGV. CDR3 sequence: CAPPGENTEAFF. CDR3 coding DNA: TGTGCCCCCCCCGGTGAGAACACTGAAGCTTTCTTT.